The 3 T cell receptor beta chains listed next were all sequenced from one sample in a study of blood T cell repertoires in COVID-19. Using immunoSEQ multiplex PCR, the repertoire was profiled, and TCRdb retains in-frame clones only, with some absent. The data hold fewer than 350,000 clones, with about 93% observed a single time. The sequenced sample was peripheral blood. The source is a woman aged 30 to 39 with COVID-19, enrolled during active disease.

This chain links TRBV4-3 with TRBJ1-2; the match to TRBD1 covers 11 bases. In germline, CDR1 is LGHNA, CDR2 YSLEER. This CDR3 is 15 amino acids long. Losses at the gene ends were 1 base for V and 5 bases for J; bases not matched to a gene: 3. CDR3 loop: CASSQGTGGGYGYTF. The CDR3, as DNA: TGCGCCAGCAGCCAAGGGACAGGGGGCGGATATGGCTACACCTTC.

To note about this clone: Given a much more abundant clone one base away, this may be a read error. The chain employs TRBV6-2 or TRBV6-3 and TRBJ2-3, with 14 bases matching TRBD2. The CDR3 has 15 residues. V lost 6 bases, J lost 3 bases, and 2 bases stayed unmatched. Germline CDR1 and CDR2: MNHEY and SVGEGT. The CDR3 region is CASSWTSGRTDTQYF. The CDR3 DNA sequence: TGTGCCAGCAGCTGGACTAGCGGGAGGACAGATACGCAGTATTTT.

This clone was seen just once. The V call is TRBV6-4, the J call TRBJ2-7, with D possibly matching TRBD1 (6 bases). The CDR3 has 14 amino acids. Trimming cost V 6 bases and J 2 bases, with 14 bases left between them. Germline V gene lookup returns CDR1 MRHNA and CDR2 SNTAGT. The CDR3 DNA follows: TGTGCCAGCAGGGCTAGACAGGAGACCTACGAGCAGTACTTC. Its protein is CASRARQETYEQYF.